The 32 T cell receptor beta chains reported below all come from one sample, sequenced in a study of post-analysis software for immune sequencing data. General study results and limits: Roughly 5 TRBV segments (TRBV5-6, TRBV5-1 and TRBV20-1 among them) occurred more frequently in patients than in controls.

TCR beta cDNA libraries had unique molecular identifiers. TCRdb ran MiXCR on the PCR reads and lists one entry per CDR3 protein. The repertoire holds about 460,000 distinct CDR3 sequences, with roughly 45% as singletons. These receptors' targets are unknown. Sequencing was done on a sample of blood. The receptors come from a girl aged 10-17 years with multiple sclerosis.

J is TRBJ2-1 and V is TRBV11-1; 8 bases are shared with TRBD2. Germline CDR1 SGHAT, CDR2 FQDESV (reference sequence). The CDR3 covers 14 residues. Germline trimming cut 5 bases from V and 6 bases from J; bases unmatched to any gene: 6. The CDR3 here is CASSTGSGINEQFF. The DNA for the CDR3 is TGTGCCAGCAGCACCGGTAGCGGGATCAATGAGCAGTTCTTC.

The rearrangement joins TRBV20-1 to TRBJ2-3; TRBD2 matches at 8 bases. V gave up 8 bases and J gave up 0 bases; unmatched junction bases: 7. In germline, CDR1 is DFQATT, CDR2 SNEGSKA (reference sequence). This CDR3 contains 14 residues. The CDR3 nucleotides read TGCAGTCCTGCCGGCGGGGGGAGCACAGATACGCAGTATTTT. Protein product: CSPAGGGSTDTQYF.

V and J are TRBV9 and TRBJ2-3; the D is unclear. Trimming took 4 bases from V and 3 from J, leaving 9 bases between them. The germline V gene encodes CDR1 SGDLS and CDR2 YYNGEE. The CDR3 runs 13 residues. CDR3 amino acids: CASSPAGTDTQYF. The CDR3 nucleotides are TGTGCCAGCAGCCCCGCCGGGACAGATACGCAGTATTTT.

This clonotype was recorded only once. The chain joins TRBV5-1 to TRBJ2-5, with 10 bases that match TRBD1. The germline V gene encodes CDR1 SGHRS and CDR2 YFSETQ. The ends lost 3 bases at V and 11 bases at J; junction bases unmatched: 10. CDR3 length: 14 amino acids. The DNA for the CDR3 is TGCGCCAGCAGCTCCGGGACAGGGGCCTACGGGCAGTACTTC. As protein: CASSSGTGAYGQYF.

V and J are TRBV7-2 and TRBJ2-7; 7 bases line up with TRBD2. This CDR3 comprises 15 residues. V gave up 5 bases and J gave up 1 base; unmatched junction bases: 8. Germline V gene data show CDR1 as SGHTA and CDR2 as FQGNSA. The DNA for the CDR3 is TGTGCCAGCAGCCTTACAACTAGCGCGTCCTACGAGCAGTACTTC. Its translation is CASSLTTSASYEQYF.

The sample holds a few counts of this clonotype. The genes are TRBV28 and TRBJ2-1; the match to TRBD2 covers 8 bases. The CDR3 covers 12 residues. The V segment lost 4 bases and the J segment 9 bases; nucleotides outside the gene matches: 2. The V gene's germline CDR1 is MDHEN and CDR2 SYDVKM. The CDR3 DNA reads as TGTGCCAGCAGTTCAAGCGGGAGTGAGCAGTTCTTC. Protein: CASSSSGSEQFF.

There are a few counts of this clonotype. The rearrangement joins TRBV29-1 to TRBJ2-7; 7 bases fit TRBD1. This CDR3 contains 14 residues. V dropped 4 bases and J dropped 1; count of bases not matched to a gene: 7. Per the germline V gene, CDR1 is SQVTM and CDR2 is ANQGSEA. CDR3 sequence reads: CSVVGKGQSYEQYF. The CDR3 nucleotides are TGCAGCGTTGTCGGGAAGGGACAGTCCTACGAGCAGTACTTC.

A few counts support this clonotype. The rearrangement links TRBV15 to TRBJ2-5; tentative D call: TRBD2 (6 bases). V lost 0 bases and J 0 bases, leaving 11 bases between the germline ends. This CDR3 contains 16 residues. CDR1 is LNHNV, CDR2 YYDKDF, per germline (reference sequence). The CDR3 reads CATSRDPRTNQETQYF. CDR3 nucleotide sequence: TGTGCCACCAGCAGAGATCCCCGGACTAACCAAGAGACCCAGTACTTC.

CDR3 DNA: TGCAGTGCTAGAGCAGGGGCACCTAATGAAAAACTGTTTTTT. Translated, it gives CSARAGAPNEKLFF. This chain uses TRBV20-1 with TRBJ1-4, with D possibly being TRBD1 (6 bases). CDR1 DFQATT and CDR2 SNEGSKA come from the germline V gene (reference sequence). Trimming left V 1 base short and J 3 bases short, with 9 bases between. The CDR3 sequence is 14 residues long.

This clonotype occurred a few times. The gene calls are TRBV20-1 and TRBJ2-7; 9 bases align to TRBD1. The length of the CDR3 is 15 residues. V lost 4 bases and J lost 2; bases outside the gene matches: 9. From germline, CDR1 is DFQATT and CDR2 SNEGSKA (reference sequence). The CDR3 region is CSATTGGGPAYEQYF. Here the CDR3 DNA reads TGCAGTGCTACCACAGGGGGCGGACCTGCCTACGAGCAGTACTTC.

The chain carries TRBV11-3 and TRBJ2-1, with 7 nucleotides matching TRBD2. V shed 5 bases, J shed 4 bases, and the junction held 8 bases outside the gene matches. There are 15 residues in the CDR3. Germline CDR1 SGHNT, CDR2 YENEEA. The CDR3 spells CASSESPSGYNEQFF. The CDR3 coding sequence is TGTGCCAGCAGCGAGAGTCCTAGCGGTTACAATGAGCAGTTCTTC.

This clonotype occurred a few times. The gene calls are TRBV20-1 and TRBJ2-1, with 7 bases aligning to TRBD1. This CDR3 region has 17 residues. Germline trimming cut 0 bases from V and 7 bases from J; bases unmatched to any gene: 15. CDR1 is DFQATT and CDR2 is SNEGSKA in the germline V gene (reference sequence). For the CDR3, the DNA is TGCAGTGCTAGAGATGTTTTGAGACAGGGTTGGGGGAATGAGCAGTTCTTC. This encodes CSARDVLRQGWGNEQFF.

The rearrangement links TRBV4-1 to TRBJ1-2; no clear D gene. The V gene lost 0 bases and the J gene lost 5 bases, with 13 bases spanning the gap. The CDR3 extends over 15 amino acids. Germline CDR1 MGHRA, CDR2 YSYEKL. CDR3 in DNA: TGCGCCAGCAGCCAAGATAGGAGTACGGGGTATGGCTACACCTTC. Protein: CASSQDRSTGYGYTF.

This clonotype appeared a few times. The rearrangement links TRBV6-1 to TRBJ1-2; 7 bases fit TRBD1. V shed 7 bases and J 7 bases; nucleotides not matched to a gene: 6. Germline loops: CDR1 MNHNS, CDR2 SASEGT. CDR3 length: 12 residues. The CDR3 protein is CASTLDRLGYTF. The CDR3 coding sequence is TGTGCCAGCACCTTGGACAGGCTTGGCTACACCTTC.

Only a few counts were recorded for this clonotype. The chain uses TRBV4-1 and TRBJ2-5; D gene uncertain. The CDR3 runs 13 residues. The V end was cut by 0 bases, the J end by 5 bases, with 7 bases between. CDR1 is MGHRA, CDR2 YSYEKL, per germline. CDR3 sequence: CASSQDSGETQYF. DNA of the CDR3: TGCGCCAGCAGCCAAGATTCGGGTGAGACCCAGTACTTC.

The CDR3 protein is CSVVLLGMNTEAFF. The CDR3 bases are TGCAGCGTTGTTTTGTTGGGCATGAACACTGAAGCTTTCTTT. The V gene is TRBV29-1, the J gene TRBJ1-1; D is unclear. Germline V gene data show CDR1 as SQVTM and CDR2 as ANQGSEA. The V and J ends lost 4 bases and 0 bases respectively, with 12 bases between them. The CDR3 contains 14 residues.

This clonotype came up a few times. The chain uses TRBV12-3 or TRBV12-4 and TRBJ2-1; no reliable D call. The ends were cut back, 5 bases at V and 3 bases at J, with 11 bases in the middle. The CDR3 has 14 residues. CDR3 amino acids: CASSRGYLYNEQFF. CDR3 bases: TGTGCCAGCAGTCGAGGATACCTCTACAATGAGCAGTTCTTC.

This rearrangement joins TRBV11-2 to TRBJ2-3; TRBD2 aligns across 8 bases. The ends lost 0 bases at V and 2 bases at J; junction bases unmatched: 1. The CDR3 runs 15 residues. Germline CDR1 SGHAT, CDR2 FQNNGV. CDR3 bases: TGTGCCAGCAGCTTAGAACTAGCGGACACAGATACGCAGTATTTT. Its translation: CASSLELADTDTQYF.

The rearrangement links TRBV5-1 to TRBJ1-1; no firm D call. The ends were cut back, 4 bases at V and 1 base at J, with 8 bases in the middle. The CDR3 totals 13 residues. CDR1 SGHRS and CDR2 YFSETQ come from the germline V gene. In DNA, the CDR3 is TGCGCCAGCAGCAACCCACAGAACACTGAAGCTTTCTTT. Protein: CASSNPQNTEAFF.

The V gene is TRBV5-1, the J gene TRBJ2-3; TRBD2 agrees at 10 bases. Germline CDR1 and CDR2: SGHRS and YFSETQ. The junction had 14 bases not matched to a gene; V was cut back by 4 bases and J by 6 bases. The CDR3 length is 17 residues. For the CDR3, the DNA is TGCGCCAGCAGCCCCACCGCAGCTAGCGGGAGTTTGGATACGCAGTATTTT. Protein: CASSPTAASGSLDTQYF.

The sample holds a few counts of this clonotype. The chain links TRBV7-9 to TRBJ2-1; TRBD2 matches at 14 bases. Germline trimming cut 4 bases from V and 3 bases from J; bases unmatched to any gene: 14. There are 20 residues in the CDR3. Germline loops: CDR1 SEHNR, CDR2 FQNEAQ (reference sequence). This CDR3 is CASSSPQGLAGEGRYNEQFF. CDR3 DNA: TGTGCCAGCAGCTCCCCCCAGGGACTAGCGGGAGAAGGCCGCTACAATGAGCAGTTCTTC.

The V call is TRBV29-1, the J call TRBJ2-3, with no clear D. Trimming removed 4 bases at V and 3 bases at J, with 5 bases between. The CDR3 has 11 residues. From germline, CDR1 is SQVTM and CDR2 ANQGSEA. CDR3 bases: TGCAGCGTTGCCAGGACAGATACGCAGTATTTT. Protein sequence: CSVARTDTQYF.

This clonotype was seen a handful of times. The chain is built from TRBV7-9 and TRBJ1-1; a possible D gene is TRBD1 (5 bases). Germline CDR1 SEHNR, CDR2 FQNEAQ (reference sequence). The CDR3 is 14 residues long. The V end was cut by 0 bases, the J end by 5 bases, with 10 bases between. CDR3 residues: CASSLALGGTEAFF. In DNA, the CDR3 is TGTGCCAGCAGCTTAGCTCTCGGGGGGACTGAAGCTTTCTTT. Combining the CDR3 with reference TRBV7-9 and TRBJ1-1 gives the whole variable domain DTGVSQNPRHKITKRGQNVTFRCDPISEHNRLYWYRQTLGQGPEFLTYFQNEAQLEKSRLLSDRFSAERPKGSFSTLEIQRTEQGDSAMYLCASSLALGGTEAFFGQGTRLTVV.

The V gene is TRBV7-2, the J gene TRBJ2-3; TRBD2 is a possible D gene (6 bases). The CDR3 length is 14 residues. Deletions cut 5 bases from V and 10 bases from J, with 19 bases between. Germline V lookup: CDR1 SGHTA, CDR2 FQGNSA. As DNA, the CDR3 is TGTGCCAGCAGCCCAGGGAGCGGGTCGGATGCGCAGTATTTT. This sequence encodes CASSPGSGSDAQYF. Using reference TRBV7-2 and TRBJ2-3 for the parts outside the CDR3, the full variable domain is GAGVSQSPSNKVTEKGKDVELRCDPISGHTALYWYRQSLGQGLEFLIYFQGNSAPDKSGLPSDRFSAERTGGSVSTLTIQRTQQEDSAVYLCASSPGSGSDAQYFGPGTRLTVL.

The chain recombines TRBV12-3 or TRBV12-4 with TRBJ2-3; D perhaps matches TRBD2 (5 bases). The CDR3 has 15 amino acids. The V end was cut by 7 bases, the J end by 6 bases, with 20 bases between. The CDR3 DNA reads TGTGCCAGCAAACCACTAGTTTATGAACAGGATACGCAGTATTTT. Translated, it gives CASKPLVYEQDTQYF.

J is TRBJ2-5 and V is TRBV6-4; 9 bases fit TRBD2. Per the germline V gene, CDR1 is MRHNA and CDR2 is SNTAGT. This CDR3 is built from 15 residues. The ends lost 2 bases at V and 11 bases at J; junction bases unmatched: 12. The DNA of the CDR3 is TGTGCCAGCAGTGACAGGCTAGCGGGGTACAATGAGCAGTACTTC. This translates into CASSDRLAGYNEQYF.

V usage is TRBV10-3 and J usage is TRBJ2-1; TRBD2 matches at 10 bases. Germline V CDR1 and CDR2: ENHRY, SYGVKD. J was trimmed by 5 bases and V by 3 bases; bases with no gene match: 13. This CDR3 contains 18 residues. DNA for the CDR3: TGTGCCATCAGTGACAGGGGTTTTCTAGCGGGAGAGGACAATGAGCAGTTCTTC. Amino acids: CAISDRGFLAGEDNEQFF.

The chain couples TRBV7-9 to TRBJ1-5; maybe TRBD1 (6 bases). The CDR3 spans 15 residues. CDR1 and CDR2 (germline): SEHNR, FQNEAQ (reference sequence). V was cut by 8 bases and J by 0 bases, with 14 bases left in between. The CDR3 loop reads CASGADSLSNQPQHF. CDR3 DNA: TGTGCCAGCGGGGCGGACAGCCTTAGCAATCAGCCCCAGCATTTT. Supplemented by reference TRBV7-9 and TRBJ1-5, the full variable domain reads DTGVSQNPRHKITKRGQNVTFRCDPISEHNRLYWYRQTLGQGPEFLTYFQNEAQLEKSRLLSDRFSAERPKGSFSTLEIQRTEQGDSAMYLCASGADSLSNQPQHFGDGTRLSIL.

This clonotype was picked up a small number of times. The chain employs TRBV29-1 and TRBJ2-7; the D gene is possibly TRBD1 (5 bases). CDR1 SQVTM and CDR2 ANQGSEA come from the germline V gene. This CDR3 contains 13 residues. Trimming pared 4 bases from V and 3 bases from J, leaving 13 bases between. Here the CDR3 reads CSVGGREDYEQYF. DNA for the CDR3: TGCAGCGTTGGGGGCAGGGAAGACTACGAGCAGTACTTC.

The chain is built from TRBV6-1 and TRBJ2-5, with D tentatively TRBD1 (5 bases). The J call may be mistaken, given a closer DNA end match to TRBJ2-4. This CDR3 comprises 14 residues. CDR1 is MNHNS and CDR2 is SASEGT in the germline V gene. The CDR3 sequence is CASSPGWGKNIQYF. The CDR3 nucleotides are TGTGCCAGCTCGCCAGGGTGGGGTAAAAACATTCAGTACTTC.

This clonotype came up a few times. The rearrangement uses TRBV29-1 and TRBJ1-1, with 11 bases lining up with TRBD1. Losses at the gene ends were 7 bases for V and 5 bases for J; bases not matched to a gene: 6. This CDR3 has 13 residues. The germline gives CDR1 SQVTM, CDR2 ANQGSEA. CDR3 protein: CSGGQGADTEAFF. For the CDR3, the DNA is TGCAGCGGAGGACAGGGGGCAGATACTGAAGCTTTCTTT.

The sample holds a few counts of this clonotype. This chain links TRBV24-1 with TRBJ2-5, with TRBD2 identical over 12 bases. V lost 4 bases to trimming and J lost 11 bases; unmatched junction nucleotides: 13. The germline CDR1 and CDR2 sequences are KGHDR and SFDVKD. This CDR3 is built from 16 residues. CDR3 protein: CATSESRLAGVAAQYF. The CDR3 DNA follows: TGTGCCACCAGTGAGTCTCGACTAGCGGGAGTGGCAGCGCAGTACTTC.